This T cell receptor (beta chain) was found in a study of identical twins (dated by TCRdb to 2016 to 2017). Regarding the complete study: TCR alpha and beta repertoires from monozygotic twins, unrelated adults of various ages and cord blood were deep-sequenced to test whether fetal clonotypes persist. Replicate twin experiments were performed at different times using different library preparation protocols to rule out contamination.

This clonotype was recorded at least ten times. Its target antigen remains unknown. No qualities accompany the bases; no much larger clone lies one base away. The investigation overall reported the following: Fewer insertions were carried by abundant cord blood beta clonotypes, a similar but weaker trend appeared in young adult naive repertoires, and no such trend appeared in memory repertoires. Invariant T cells such as MAIT and iNKT could partly confound zero-insertion analyses, though diverse VJ usage argued against this for most clonotypes. Compared with coincidental sharing between unrelated individuals, an excess of low generation-probability sequences was observed among out-of-frame TCR alpha sequences shared between twins. Because the same donors could not be followed over many years, the conclusions depended on cross-sectional statistical analysis. The excess sharing between twins in beta out-of-frame sequences was weaker because fewer shared sequences reduced the signal-to-noise ratio. Out-of-frame TCR alpha sharing in monozygotic twins was systematically underestimated by recombination models, whereas sharing between unrelated individuals was in agreement with the recombination models.

Every donor in the study was a healthy Caucasian. Three pairs of female monozygotic twins, all aged 18 to 29 years, made up the twin cohort. Peripheral blood mononuclear cells were used as the source from which RNA for TCR libraries was isolated. Library generation was performed with 5' RACE. Instrument on record: Illumina HiSeq 2000. Template switching added a universal primer binding site, and the final cDNA carried a unique molecular identifier that allowed TCR cDNA molecules to be counted accurately. First-strand cDNA for TCR alpha and beta chains was synthesized from specific primers in the conserved constant-segment region. To control for contamination, every cDNA library carried two barcodes: a SMART-Mk sample barcode plus Illumina barcodes. TruSeq adapter sequences and Illumina sample barcodes were added in two successive PCR steps. Sequencing of the TCR alpha and beta cDNA libraries was done on the Illumina HiSeq platform using custom primers. In the original analysis: MiGEC processed the raw reads to extract unique molecular identifiers, while MiXCR was used to determine the CDR3 positions. Recombination models were inferred per individual with the repgenHMM and IGoR tools using an EM algorithm. The analysis of shared clonotypes was done with the tcR package in R, with sharing normalized by the product of cloneset sizes. Out-of-frame nonproductive sequences were analyzed to study raw recombination free of thymic and clonal selection effects. In-frame beta chains were kept once TCRdb had trimmed the public reads at Q25 with fastp and called clones with MiXCR. Under each unique CDR3 protein, matching rows form one entry showing the most common genes and DNA. V and J calls and clone size were set by TCRdb, not the authors. The sample table shows fewer than 650,000 distinct CDR3 sequences, and nearly 10% are seen once. The top ten clonotypes cover approximately 3.2% of the sample.

V is cut back by 2 bases and J by 0 bases, with 3 bases in the junction unmatched. Spanning cysteine to phenylalanine, the CDR3 consists of 14 amino acids. Of all the DNA, just the CDR3 is kept, 42 bases in frame from base 1. The germline V gene yields SQVTM for CDR1 and ANQGSEA for CDR2. These data are also associated with another study on yellow fever vaccine responses in identical twins. As that second paper reports: The T cell response to vaccination in identical twins was reported by the authors to appear partly convergent and partly personalized. In identical twins, the study followed T cell clones that responded to the vaccine with precision.

The source of this sequence is a woman in her late teens or twenties in good health. The chain links TRBV29-1 with TRBJ2-7; the central 8 bases match TRBD1. Sequencing was carried out using PBMCs. The bases read TGCAGCGTTGAACTGCAGGGGGCCTCCTACGAGCAGTACTTC. Its product reads: CSVELQGASYEQYF.